This note documents a single TCR beta chain sequence. As yet, its antigen is unknown. The entry originates in a study of blood T cells in healthy people across ages. Study conclusions and caveats: Whereas aged donors had fewer naive CD4+ cells, long-lived donors had more of them and higher diversity.

Primers used in a second PCR of about 6 to 12 cycles were a sample-barcoded 5' primer and a J-beta primer mix. From the 5' RACE reads, TCRdb called clonotypes with MiXCR, one entry per CDR3 protein. The repertoire has 1.5 million to 2 million distinct CDR3 sequences, around 50% of them found once; the top ten carry less than 2.5%. V was cut by 1 base and J by 0 bases, with 10 bases left in between. The CDR3 extends over 15 amino acids. Per germline, CDR1 WSHSY and CDR2 SAAADI. The receptor was derived from a woman in her forties in good health. Sequences were obtained from blood. This rearrangement joins TRBV10-2 to TRBJ2-7; no clear D. Here the CDR3 DNA reads TGCGCCAGCAGTGAGTATTCAGGTAGCTCCTACGAGCAGTACTTC. Its translation is CASSEYSGSSYEQYF.